This TCR beta chain was sequenced during a study of blood T cell repertoires in COVID-19. Study at large: The samples span acute and convalescent COVID-19 from the United States, Italy and Spain. In each case, the material was cDNA or gDNA derived from T cells, B-cell-depleted T cells, or PBMCs.

Germline-derived CDR1 and CDR2 are LGHNA and YSLEER. The CDR3 consists of 13 residues. Trimming took 5 bases from V and 10 from J, leaving 12 bases between them. Per the authors' pipeline: Reference gene primer amplification yielded estimated nucleated cell counts. The data were produced by immunoSEQ multiplex PCR, yet TCRdb's version contains in-frame clones alone and is incomplete. The D gene and trimming were derived from the DNA, and the V and J assignments and clone size from that table. The profile covers tens of thousands of clones, with roughly 70% appearing a single time and 2% to 3% taken by the ten largest.

The clonotype originates from a human donor with acute or convalescent COVID-19. The donor label of this sample is uncertain. The chain links TRBV4-3 to TRBJ1-6; maybe TRBD1 (6 bases). Sequencing input: peripheral blood. The CDR3 loop is CASSAGDNSPLHF. CDR3 nucleotide sequence: TGCGCCAGCAGCGCCGGGGACAACTCACCCCTCCACTTT.